Below are 14 T cell receptor beta chains sequenced from a single sample in a study of blood T cells in healthy people across ages (dated by TCRdb to 2015 to 2017). The library was produced with 5' RACE. The reads were generated on an Illumina HiSeq 2500. A second PCR of about 6 to 11 cycles was performed with a sample-barcoded 5' primer and a J-beta primer mix. Using fastp trimming at Q25 and MiXCR clonotype assembly, TCRdb reanalyzed the public sequencing data and kept in-frame beta chains. Rows with a matching CDR3 protein are joined into one entry that keeps the most common DNA and genes. A total of around 970,000 distinct CDR3 sequences appear in this sample, 51% of them only once. Of the sample, 20% to 25% is held by the ten largest clones. The sequenced material came from blood. The receptors stem from a woman in her sixties or seventies in good health.

V is TRBV15 and J is TRBJ2-1, with D tentatively TRBD2 (5 bases). TRBJ2-7 explains the end of the DNA better; the J call may be wrong. This CDR3 contains 15 residues. Germline CDR1 is LNHNV and CDR2 is YYDKDF (reference sequence). The CDR3 DNA sequence: TGTGCCACCAGCAGAATTCCTAGCTTATACAATGAGCAGTACTTC. This codes for CATSRIPSLYNEQYF.

The chain joins TRBV3-1 to TRBJ2-5; no clear D gene. Germline V gene lookup returns CDR1 LGHDT and CDR2 YNNKEL (reference sequence). The V gene lost 0 bases and the J gene lost 5 bases, with 19 bases spanning the gap. The CDR3 contains 17 residues. Here the CDR3 DNA reads TGTGCCAGCAGCCAAGATGGCCGGACCCCTGGCAGGGAGACCCAGTACTTC. It is translated as CASSQDGRTPGRETQYF.

The chain is built from TRBV5-5 and TRBJ2-1; no definite D call. V was shortened by 5 bases and J by 0 bases, with 9 bases between the two germline ends. The germline V gene encodes CDR1 SGHKS and CDR2 YYEKEE (reference sequence). The CDR3 covers 14 residues. As DNA, the CDR3 is TGTGCCAGCAGTACGGTGATCTCCTACAATGAGCAGTTCTTC. The encoded protein is CASSTVISYNEQFF.

V is TRBV29-1 and J is TRBJ2-3, with 7 bases lining up with TRBD2. The germline gives CDR1 SQVTM, CDR2 ANQGSEA. V trimming: 7 bases; J trimming: 4 bases; junction bases outside the gene matches: 8. This CDR3 spans 13 amino acids. CDR3 nucleotide sequence: TGCAGCGGCTCGCGGGAGCCCCCAGATACGCAGTATTTT. Translated, it gives CSGSREPPDTQYF.

The chain recombines TRBV24-1 with TRBJ2-5, with D perhaps TRBD1 or TRBD2 (5 bases each). Per the germline V gene, CDR1 is KGHDR and CDR2 is SFDVKD. The CDR3 has 13 residues. V was cut by 6 bases and J by 7 bases, with 14 bases left in between. The DNA for the CDR3 is TGTGCCACCAGTAGGGGACCGACCGGGACCCAGTACTTC. This sequence encodes CATSRGPTGTQYF.

This clonotype has just a few counts. V usage is TRBV7-6 and J usage is TRBJ2-3; the match to TRBD2 covers 9 bases. This CDR3 is built from 19 residues. Germline CDR1 and CDR2: SGHVS and FNYEAQ. Trimming at V came to 3 bases and at J to 3 bases, leaving 16 bases not matched to a gene. Here the CDR3 DNA reads TGTGCCAGCAGCTTTCCCATTCGGGTTGGCGGGAGGGATACAGATACGCAGTATTTT. It is translated as CASSFPIRVGGRDTDTQYF.

V usage is TRBV6-5 and J usage is TRBJ2-3; 11 bases map to TRBD2. The junction had 14 bases not matched to a gene; V was cut back by 0 bases and J by 0 bases. Looked up from germline, CDR1 is MNHEY and CDR2 is SVGAGI. This CDR3 is built from 21 residues. The CDR3 sequence is CASSYSFTSGSWGTSTDTQYF. As DNA, the CDR3 is TGTGCCAGCAGTTACTCGTTTACTAGCGGGAGTTGGGGGACTAGCACAGATACGCAGTATTTT.

The V and J genes are TRBV20-1 and TRBJ2-1; tentatively, D is TRBD1 (6 bases). The CDR3 covers 13 residues. Trimming removed 6 bases from V and 13 bases from J, with 22 bases in between. Germline V gene sequence: CDR1 DFQATT, CDR2 SNEGSKA (reference sequence). The DNA of the CDR3 is TGCAGTGCAACCCGGACAGTACAAGAGACCCAGTTCTTC. Translating it yields CSATRTVQETQFF.

The chain employs TRBV15 and TRBJ2-4; 7 bases are a match to TRBD1. The J call is in doubt because the DNA end fits TRBJ2-7 better. This CDR3 is 16 amino acids long. CDR1 is LNHNV, CDR2 YYDKDF, per germline (reference sequence). This CDR3 reads CATSRGAGGITYEQYF. As DNA, the CDR3 is TGTGCCACCAGCAGAGGGGCAGGGGGAATAACCTACGAGCAGTACTTC.

V and J are TRBV20-1 and TRBJ2-3; perhaps TRBD2 as D (6 bases). Per the germline V gene, CDR1 is DFQATT and CDR2 is SNEGSKA (reference sequence). This CDR3 has 13 residues. V lost 1 base, J lost 6 bases, and 11 bases lay in between. The CDR3 sequence is CSARVAVWDTQYF. CDR3 nucleotides: TGCAGTGCTAGAGTAGCGGTTTGGGATACGCAGTATTTT.

The CDR3 sequence is CSARDGGSLQGTQYF. Here the CDR3 DNA reads TGCAGTGCTAGAGATGGGGGGTCGCTCCAGGGTACGCAGTATTTT. The chain recombines TRBV20-1 with TRBJ2-3; TRBD2 might be the D (6 bases). Trimming shortened V by 0 bases and J by 8 bases, and 18 bases separated the two germline ends. The germline V gene encodes CDR1 DFQATT and CDR2 SNEGSKA (reference sequence). The CDR3 has 15 amino acids.

This clonotype appeared a few times. J is TRBJ2-7 and V is TRBV28; 9 nucleotides agree with TRBD1. CDR3 length: 13 amino acids. V lost 8 bases and J lost 4; bases outside the gene matches: 6. CDR1 and CDR2 (germline): MDHEN, SYDVKM. CDR3 sequence: CASEGTGSYEQYF. The DNA of the CDR3 is TGTGCCAGCGAAGGGACAGGGAGTTACGAGCAGTACTTC.

The gene calls are TRBV12-3 or TRBV12-4 and TRBJ2-1; TRBD2 matches 10 bases. With V trimmed by 3 bases and J by 6 bases, 11 bases remained unmatched. The CDR3 runs to 17 residues. The CDR3 spells CASSLIPVGTSANEQFF. The DNA of the CDR3 is TGTGCCAGCAGTTTGATTCCCGTCGGGACTAGCGCCAATGAGCAGTTCTTC.

This clonotype was counted between two and nine times. The rearrangement links TRBV5-1 to TRBJ2-3, with a tentative D call TRBD2 (7 bases). This CDR3 spans 16 amino acids. Germline V lookup: CDR1 SGHRS, CDR2 YFSETQ. The V gene lost 4 bases and the J gene lost 1 base, with 16 bases spanning the gap. The CDR3 is CASSRGASQGTDTQYF. The CDR3 bases are TGCGCCAGCAGCCGGGGGGCAAGCCAAGGCACAGATACGCAGTATTTT.